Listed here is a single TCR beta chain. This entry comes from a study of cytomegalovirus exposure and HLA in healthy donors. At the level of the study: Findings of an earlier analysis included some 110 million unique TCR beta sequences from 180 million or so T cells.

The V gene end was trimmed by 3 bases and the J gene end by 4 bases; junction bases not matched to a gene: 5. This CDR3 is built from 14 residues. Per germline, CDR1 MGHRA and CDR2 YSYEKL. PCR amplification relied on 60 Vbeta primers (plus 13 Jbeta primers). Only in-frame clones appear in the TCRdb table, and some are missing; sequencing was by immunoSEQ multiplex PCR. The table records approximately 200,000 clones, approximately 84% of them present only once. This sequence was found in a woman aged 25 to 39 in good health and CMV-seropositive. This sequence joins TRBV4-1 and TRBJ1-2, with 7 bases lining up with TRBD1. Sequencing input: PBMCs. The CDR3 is CASSHKQGTYGYTF. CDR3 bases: TGCGCCAGCAGCCACAAACAGGGGACCTATGGCTACACCTTC.